The T cell receptor (beta chain) described here comes from a study of blood T cell repertoires in COVID-19 (dated by TCRdb to the early 2020s). Describing the broader study: Collaborator samples came from the United States, Italy and Spain and covered acute and convalescent phases of COVID-19. The prospective study material was composed of cDNA or gDNA derived from T cells, B-cell-depleted T cells, or PBMCs. The dataset comprised deeply sampled blood TCRbeta repertoires from subjects exposed to, actively infected with, or recovered from COVID-19. The repertoires were released in a freely available public database meant as a resource for research on the immune response to SARS-CoV-2. The samples were drawn from two sources: the first 160 participants of the ongoing ImmuneRACE study, and some 1,300 subjects contributed by 6 global collaborators. A de-identified subject ID, COVID-19 status, age in years and sex were almost always included in the sample metadata. Where HLA class I and class II types were available, the types were taken from metadata supplied by the sample provider, not from assay-based typing.

CDR3 length: 12 amino acids, cysteine to phenylalanine. The DNA shown is the 36-base CDR3, in frame from base 1. V sheds 3 bases and J sheds 5 bases, leaving 6 bases between their ends. Whole blood was collected in K2EDTA tubes by collaborating institutions according to the institutions' own protocols. For TCRbeta analysis, collaborators shipped samples in one of three forms: frozen whole blood, isolated PBMCs, or DNA extracted from either of those sample types. As for this clone: The antigen this receptor binds is unknown. Base qualities were left out, and no much larger clone turns up one base away.

Summary of the overall study and its limitations: The quantity of clinical and demographic metadata differed by source and by participant and was supplied without curation.

The immunoSEQ Assay, a bias-controlled multiplex PCR, was used to amplify TCRbeta CDR3 regions from genomic DNA. The original methods were these. The number of nucleated cells in each sample was estimated from the amplification of reference gene primers within the assay. To quantify the absolute abundance of each unique TCRbeta CDR3 rearrangement, sequence reads were collapsed and filtered. Productive Simpson clonality was computed per sample as the square root of Simpson's diversity index over productive rearrangements. The table comes from immuneACCESS by way of TCRdb, which keeps in-frame sequences with V and J called. Part of the clones is missing from these tables; in studies checked, under half for an unresolved V gene and the rest for unknown reasons. D and trimming were read from the DNA, whereas the V and J calls and clone size are those reported in that table. The sample contains fewer than 90,000 clones, around nine tenths of them found a single time. 4.5% to 5.5% of the sample is in the top ten clones.

This TCR derives from a man in his forties or fifties with active or convalescent COVID-19. Specimen: peripheral blood. Here the chain combines TRBV12-3 or TRBV12-4 and TRBJ2-3, with no D gene named confidently. The CDR3 reads CASSFNIDTQYF. The sequenced DNA: TGTGCCAGCAGTTTTAATATAGATACGCAGTATTTT.